This T cell receptor beta chain is from a study of blood T cell repertoires in COVID-19. For the study at large: Samples of COVID-19 (acute and convalescent) were obtained from the United States, Italy and Spain.

In the authors' methods: Nucleated cell counts were estimated from reference gene primer amplification. The assay was immunoSEQ multiplex PCR, and TCRdb's table has in-frame clones only and misses some. V, J and clone size derive from that table, while D and trimming were established from the DNA sequence. The sample includes 90,000 to 120,000 clones, 75% to 95% of them seen just once. Trimming left V 0 bases short and J 7 bases short, with 15 bases between. The germline CDR1 and CDR2 sequences are MNHEY and SVGAGI. The CDR3 has 15 amino acids. This clonotype was sampled from a woman between 25 and 40 years old with acute or convalescent COVID-19. The V gene is TRBV6-5, the J gene TRBJ1-2, with TRBD1 as a possible D gene (6 bases). Sequencing input: peripheral blood. The CDR3 protein is CASSYSSRQAGGYTF. CDR3 bases: TGTGCCAGCAGTTACTCTTCCCGACAGGCCGGTGGCTACACCTTC.